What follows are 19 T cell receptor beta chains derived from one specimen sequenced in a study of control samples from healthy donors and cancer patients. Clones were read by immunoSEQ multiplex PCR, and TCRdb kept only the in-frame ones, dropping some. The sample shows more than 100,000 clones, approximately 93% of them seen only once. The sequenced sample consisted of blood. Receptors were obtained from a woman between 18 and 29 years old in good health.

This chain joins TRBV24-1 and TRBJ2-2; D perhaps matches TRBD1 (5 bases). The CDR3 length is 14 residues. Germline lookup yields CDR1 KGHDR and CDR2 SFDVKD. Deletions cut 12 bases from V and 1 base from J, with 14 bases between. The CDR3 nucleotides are TGTGCCTCCTCGGCAGGGCAGAACACCGGGGAGCTGTTTTTT. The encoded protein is CASSAGQNTGELFF.

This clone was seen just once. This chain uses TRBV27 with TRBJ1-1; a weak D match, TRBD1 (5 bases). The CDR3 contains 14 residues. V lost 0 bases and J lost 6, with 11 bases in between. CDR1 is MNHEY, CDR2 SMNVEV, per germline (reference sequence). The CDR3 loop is CASSLSLQGSEAFF. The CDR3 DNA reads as TGTGCCAGCAGTTTATCCCTCCAGGGTTCTGAAGCTTTCTTT.

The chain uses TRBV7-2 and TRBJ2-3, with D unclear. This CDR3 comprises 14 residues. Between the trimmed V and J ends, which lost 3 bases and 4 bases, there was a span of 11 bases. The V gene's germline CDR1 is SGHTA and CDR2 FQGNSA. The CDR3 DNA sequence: TGTGCCAGCAGCTTTCCCAAGTTATCAGATACGCAGTATTTT. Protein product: CASSFPKLSDTQYF.

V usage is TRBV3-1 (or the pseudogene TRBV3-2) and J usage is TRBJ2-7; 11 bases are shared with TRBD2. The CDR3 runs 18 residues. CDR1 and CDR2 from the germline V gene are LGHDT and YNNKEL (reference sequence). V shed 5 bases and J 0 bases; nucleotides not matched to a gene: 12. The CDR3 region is CASSISGTSGYRSYEQYF. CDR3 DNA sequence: TGTGCCAGCAGCATATCCGGGACTAGCGGTTACCGCTCCTACGAGCAGTACTTC.

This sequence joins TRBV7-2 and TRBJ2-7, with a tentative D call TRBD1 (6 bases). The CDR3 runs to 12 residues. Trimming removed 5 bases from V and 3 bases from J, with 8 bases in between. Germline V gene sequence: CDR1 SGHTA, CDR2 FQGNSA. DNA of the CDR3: TGTGCCAGCAGCCAACAGGGCTACGAGCAGTACTTC. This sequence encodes CASSQQGYEQYF.

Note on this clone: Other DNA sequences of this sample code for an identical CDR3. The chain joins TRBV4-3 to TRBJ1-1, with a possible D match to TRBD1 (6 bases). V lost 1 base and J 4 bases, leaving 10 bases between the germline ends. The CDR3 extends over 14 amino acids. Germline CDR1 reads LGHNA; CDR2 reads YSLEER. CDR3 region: CASSQVEGGTEAFF. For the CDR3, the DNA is TGCGCCAGCAGCCAAGTTGAGGGGGGCACTGAAGCTTTCTTT.

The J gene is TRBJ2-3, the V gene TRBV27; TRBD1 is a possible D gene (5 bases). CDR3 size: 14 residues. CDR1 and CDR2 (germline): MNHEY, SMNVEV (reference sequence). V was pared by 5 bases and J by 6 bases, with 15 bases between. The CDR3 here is CASSPILGADTQYF. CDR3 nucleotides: TGTGCCAGCAGTCCCATTCTAGGGGCGGATACGCAGTATTTT.

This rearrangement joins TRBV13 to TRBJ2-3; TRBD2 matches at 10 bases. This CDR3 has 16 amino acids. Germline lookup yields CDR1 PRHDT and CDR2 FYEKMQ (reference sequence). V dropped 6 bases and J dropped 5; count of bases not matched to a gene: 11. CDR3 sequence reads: CASRRPSGGPIDTQYF. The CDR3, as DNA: TGTGCCAGCAGGCGTCCTAGCGGGGGCCCGATAGATACGCAGTATTTT.

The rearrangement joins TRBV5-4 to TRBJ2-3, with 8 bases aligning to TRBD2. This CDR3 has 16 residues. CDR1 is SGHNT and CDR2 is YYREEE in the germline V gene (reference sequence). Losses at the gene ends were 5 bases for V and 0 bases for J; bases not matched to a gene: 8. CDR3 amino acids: CASSPEAGASTDTQYF. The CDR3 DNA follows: TGTGCCAGCAGTCCCGAAGCGGGAGCTAGCACAGATACGCAGTATTTT. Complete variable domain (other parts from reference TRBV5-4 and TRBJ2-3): ETGVTQSPTHLIKTRGQQVTLRCSSQSGHNTVSWYQQALGQGPQFIFQYYREEENGRGNFPPRFSGLQFPNYSSELNVNALELDDSALYLCASSPEAGASTDTQYFGPGTRLTVL.

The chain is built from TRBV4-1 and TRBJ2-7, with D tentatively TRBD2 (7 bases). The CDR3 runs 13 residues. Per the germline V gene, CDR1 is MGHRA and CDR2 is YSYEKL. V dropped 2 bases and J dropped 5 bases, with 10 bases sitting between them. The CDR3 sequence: CASSQRGGNEQYF. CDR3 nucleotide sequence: TGCGCCAGCAGCCAAAGGGGGGGGAACGAGCAGTACTTC.

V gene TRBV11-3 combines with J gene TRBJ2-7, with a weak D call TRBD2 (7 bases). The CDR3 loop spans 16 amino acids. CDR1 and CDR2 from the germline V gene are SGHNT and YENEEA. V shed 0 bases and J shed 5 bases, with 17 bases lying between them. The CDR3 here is CASSLDGRGGQDEQYF. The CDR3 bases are TGTGCCAGCAGCTTAGACGGACGCGGGGGCCAGGACGAGCAGTACTTC.

DNA of the CDR3: TGCGCCAGCAGCTCCCAGGGACAGGGGAGCGGGGAGCTGTTTTTT. It codes for CASSSQGQGSGELFF. The V gene is TRBV5-1, the J gene TRBJ2-2; TRBD1 matches 10 bases. With V trimmed by 3 bases and J by 7 bases, 6 bases remained unmatched. This CDR3 is built from 15 residues. The germline gives CDR1 SGHRS, CDR2 YFSETQ.

For the CDR3, the DNA is TGCGCCAGCAGCCAAGATATGGCCGCTAGATGGAATGAGCAGTTCTTC. Amino acid sequence: CASSQDMAARWNEQFF. The chain employs TRBV4-3 and TRBJ2-1; unclear D gene. Germline lookup yields CDR1 LGHNA and CDR2 YSLEER. V was shortened by 0 bases and J by 7 bases, with 16 bases between the two germline ends. The CDR3 covers 16 residues.

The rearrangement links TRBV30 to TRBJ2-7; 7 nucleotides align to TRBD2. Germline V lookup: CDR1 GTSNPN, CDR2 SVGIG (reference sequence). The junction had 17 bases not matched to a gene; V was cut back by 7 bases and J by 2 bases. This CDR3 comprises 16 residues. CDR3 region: CAFPSPYAGEPYEQYF. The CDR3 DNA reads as TGTGCCTTCCCCTCCCCATATGCGGGAGAACCCTACGAGCAGTACTTC. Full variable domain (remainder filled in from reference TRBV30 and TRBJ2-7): SQTIHQWPATLVQPVGSPLSLECTVEGTSNPNLYWYRQAAGRGLQLLFYSVGIGQISSEVPQNLSASRPQDRQFILSSKKLLLSDSGFYLCAFPSPYAGEPYEQYFGPGTRLTVT.

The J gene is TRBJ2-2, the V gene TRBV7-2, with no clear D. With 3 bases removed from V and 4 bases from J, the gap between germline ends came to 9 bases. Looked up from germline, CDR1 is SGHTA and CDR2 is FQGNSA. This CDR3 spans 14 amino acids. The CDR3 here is CASSFAISTGELFF. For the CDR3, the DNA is TGTGCCAGCAGCTTTGCTATCTCCACCGGGGAGCTGTTTTTT.

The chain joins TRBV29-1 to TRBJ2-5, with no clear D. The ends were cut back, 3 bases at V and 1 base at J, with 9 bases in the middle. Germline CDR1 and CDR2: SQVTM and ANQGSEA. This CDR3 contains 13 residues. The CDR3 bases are TGCAGCGTTGATGGCGTATCCCAAGAGACCCAGTACTTC. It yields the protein CSVDGVSQETQYF.

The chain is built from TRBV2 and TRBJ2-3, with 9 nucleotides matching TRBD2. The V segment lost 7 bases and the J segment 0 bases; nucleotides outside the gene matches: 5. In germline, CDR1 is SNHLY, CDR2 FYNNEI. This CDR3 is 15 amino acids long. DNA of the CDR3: TGTGCCAGCACCCGACTAGCGGAGAGCACAGATACGCAGTATTTT. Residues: CASTRLAESTDTQYF.

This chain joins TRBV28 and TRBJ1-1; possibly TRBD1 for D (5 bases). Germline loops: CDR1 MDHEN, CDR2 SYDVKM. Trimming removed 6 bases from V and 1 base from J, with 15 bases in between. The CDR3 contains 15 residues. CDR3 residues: CASRELSTGNTEAFF. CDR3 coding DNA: TGTGCCAGCAGGGAGTTATCAACAGGGAACACTGAAGCTTTCTTT.

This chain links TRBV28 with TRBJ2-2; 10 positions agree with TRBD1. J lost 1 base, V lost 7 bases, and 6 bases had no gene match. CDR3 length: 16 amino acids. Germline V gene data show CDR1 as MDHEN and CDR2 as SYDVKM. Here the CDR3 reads CASKPGTGVNTGELFF. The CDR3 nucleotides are TGTGCCAGCAAGCCCGGGACAGGGGTGAACACCGGGGAGCTGTTTTTT.